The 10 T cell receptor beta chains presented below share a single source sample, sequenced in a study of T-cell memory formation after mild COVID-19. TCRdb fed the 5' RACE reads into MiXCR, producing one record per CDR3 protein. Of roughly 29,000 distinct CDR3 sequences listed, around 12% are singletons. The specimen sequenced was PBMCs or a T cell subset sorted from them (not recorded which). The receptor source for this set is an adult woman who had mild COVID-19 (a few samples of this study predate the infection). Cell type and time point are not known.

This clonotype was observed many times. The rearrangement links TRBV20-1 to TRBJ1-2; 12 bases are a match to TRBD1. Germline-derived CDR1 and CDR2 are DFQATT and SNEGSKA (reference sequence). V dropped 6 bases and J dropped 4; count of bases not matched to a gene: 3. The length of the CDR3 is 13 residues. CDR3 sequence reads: CSAGTGGAYGYTF. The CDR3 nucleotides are TGCAGTGCCGGGACAGGGGGCGCCTATGGCTACACCTTC.

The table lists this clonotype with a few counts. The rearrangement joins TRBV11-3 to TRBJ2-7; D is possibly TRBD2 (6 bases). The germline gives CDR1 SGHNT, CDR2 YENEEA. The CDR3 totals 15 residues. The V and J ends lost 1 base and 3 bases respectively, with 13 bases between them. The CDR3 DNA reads TGTGCCAGCAGCTTAGGGCGGGACCACCACTACGAGCAGTACTTC. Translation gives CASSLGRDHHYEQYF.

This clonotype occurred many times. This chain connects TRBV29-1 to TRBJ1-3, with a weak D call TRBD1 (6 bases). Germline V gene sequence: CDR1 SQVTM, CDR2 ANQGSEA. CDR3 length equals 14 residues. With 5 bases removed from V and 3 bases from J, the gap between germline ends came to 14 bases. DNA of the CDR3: TGCAGCGTTTTCGACAGGAATAATGGAAACACCATATATTTT. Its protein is CSVFDRNNGNTIYF.

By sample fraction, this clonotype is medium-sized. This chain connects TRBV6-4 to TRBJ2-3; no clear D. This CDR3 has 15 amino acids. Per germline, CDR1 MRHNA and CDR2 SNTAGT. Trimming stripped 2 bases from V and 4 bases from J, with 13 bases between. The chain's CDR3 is CASSDEQEGSDTQYF. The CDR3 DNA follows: TGTGCCAGCAGTGACGAGCAGGAAGGGTCAGATACGCAGTATTTT.

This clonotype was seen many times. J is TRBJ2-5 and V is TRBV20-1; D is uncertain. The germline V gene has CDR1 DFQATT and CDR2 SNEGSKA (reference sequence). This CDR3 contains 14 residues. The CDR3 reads CSPEEYPSKETQYF. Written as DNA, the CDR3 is TGCAGCCCAGAGGAATACCCCAGTAAAGAGACCCAGTACTTC.

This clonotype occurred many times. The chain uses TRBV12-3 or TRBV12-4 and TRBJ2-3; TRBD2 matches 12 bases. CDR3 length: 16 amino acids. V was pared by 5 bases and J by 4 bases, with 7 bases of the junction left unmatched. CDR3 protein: CASSIRTSGAPDTQYF. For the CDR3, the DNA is TGTGCCAGCAGTATCCGGACTAGCGGGGCTCCAGATACGCAGTATTTT.

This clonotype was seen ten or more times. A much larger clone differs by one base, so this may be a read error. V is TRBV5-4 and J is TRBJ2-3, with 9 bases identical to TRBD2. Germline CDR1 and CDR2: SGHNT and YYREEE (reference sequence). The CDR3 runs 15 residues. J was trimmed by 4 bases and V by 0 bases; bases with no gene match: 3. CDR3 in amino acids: CASSLGGGAPDTQYF. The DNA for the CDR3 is TGTGCCAGCAGCTTGGGCGGGGGGGCCCCAGATACGCAGTATTTT.

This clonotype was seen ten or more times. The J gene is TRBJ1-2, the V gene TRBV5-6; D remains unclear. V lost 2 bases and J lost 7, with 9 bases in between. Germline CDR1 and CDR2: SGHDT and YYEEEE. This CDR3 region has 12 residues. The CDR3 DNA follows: TGTGCCAGCAGCTTCAGTAACAGTGGCTACACCTTC. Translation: CASSFSNSGYTF.

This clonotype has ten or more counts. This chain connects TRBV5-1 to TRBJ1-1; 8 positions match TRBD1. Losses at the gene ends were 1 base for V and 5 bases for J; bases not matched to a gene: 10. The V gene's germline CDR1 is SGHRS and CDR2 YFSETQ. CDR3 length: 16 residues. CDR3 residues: CASSLTTTGGTTEAFF. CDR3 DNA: TGCGCCAGCAGCTTGACGACAACAGGGGGTACGACTGAAGCTTTCTTT.

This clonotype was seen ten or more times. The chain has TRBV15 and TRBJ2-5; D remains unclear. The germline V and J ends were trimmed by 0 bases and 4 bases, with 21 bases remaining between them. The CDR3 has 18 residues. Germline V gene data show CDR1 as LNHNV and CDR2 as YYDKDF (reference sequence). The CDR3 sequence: CATSRDTARDWGGETQYF. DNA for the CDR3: TGTGCCACCAGCAGAGACACGGCTAGAGATTGGGGTGGAGAGACCCAGTACTTC.